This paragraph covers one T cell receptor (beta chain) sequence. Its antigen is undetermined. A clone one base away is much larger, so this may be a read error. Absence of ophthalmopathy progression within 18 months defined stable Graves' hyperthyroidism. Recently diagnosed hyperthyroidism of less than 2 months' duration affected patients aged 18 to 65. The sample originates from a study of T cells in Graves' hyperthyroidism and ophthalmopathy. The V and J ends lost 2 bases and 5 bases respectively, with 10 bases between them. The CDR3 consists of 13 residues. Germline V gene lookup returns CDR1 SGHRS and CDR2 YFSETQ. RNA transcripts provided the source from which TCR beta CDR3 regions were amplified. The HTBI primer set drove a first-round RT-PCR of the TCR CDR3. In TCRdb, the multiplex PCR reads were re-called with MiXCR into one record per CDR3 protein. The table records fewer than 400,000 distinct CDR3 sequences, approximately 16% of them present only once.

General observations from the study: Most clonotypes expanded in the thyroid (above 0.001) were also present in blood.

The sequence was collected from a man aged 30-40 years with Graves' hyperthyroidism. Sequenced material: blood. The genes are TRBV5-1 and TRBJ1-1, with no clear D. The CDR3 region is CASSFQGETEAFF. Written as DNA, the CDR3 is TGCGCCAGCAGCTTTCAAGGAGAGACTGAAGCTTTCTTT.